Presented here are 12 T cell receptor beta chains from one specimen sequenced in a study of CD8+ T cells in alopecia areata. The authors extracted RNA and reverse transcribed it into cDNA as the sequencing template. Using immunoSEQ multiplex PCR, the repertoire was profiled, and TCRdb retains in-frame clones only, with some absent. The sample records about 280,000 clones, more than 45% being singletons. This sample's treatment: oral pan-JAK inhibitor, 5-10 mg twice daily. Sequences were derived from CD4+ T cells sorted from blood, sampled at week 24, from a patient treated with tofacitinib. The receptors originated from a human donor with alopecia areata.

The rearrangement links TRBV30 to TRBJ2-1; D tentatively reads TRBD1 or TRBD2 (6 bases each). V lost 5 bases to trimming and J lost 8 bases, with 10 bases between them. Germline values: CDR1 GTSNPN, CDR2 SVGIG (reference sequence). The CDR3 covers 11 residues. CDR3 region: CAWDGGDEQFF. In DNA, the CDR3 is TGTGCCTGGGACGGGGGCGATGAGCAGTTCTTC.

For the CDR3, the DNA is TGTGCCAGCAGTTGGGACAGGGCAAACACCGGGGAGCTGTTTTTT. This encodes CASSWDRANTGELFF. The chain joins TRBV27 to TRBJ2-2; the match to TRBD1 covers 9 bases. The germline V gene has CDR1 MNHEY and CDR2 SMNVEV (reference sequence). After removal of 4 bases from V and 2 bases from J, the junction contained 2 bases not matched to a gene. This CDR3 spans 15 amino acids.

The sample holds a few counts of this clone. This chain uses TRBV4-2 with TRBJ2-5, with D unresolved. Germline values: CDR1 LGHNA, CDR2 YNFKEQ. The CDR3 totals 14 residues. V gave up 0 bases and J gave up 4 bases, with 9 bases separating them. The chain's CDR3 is CASSQDPKVETQYF. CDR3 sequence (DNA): TGTGCCAGCAGCCAAGACCCCAAGGTAGAGACCCAGTACTTC.

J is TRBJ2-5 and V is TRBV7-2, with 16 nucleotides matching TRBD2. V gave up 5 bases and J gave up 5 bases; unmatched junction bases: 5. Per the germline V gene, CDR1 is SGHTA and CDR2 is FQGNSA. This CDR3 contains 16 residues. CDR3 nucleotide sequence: TGTGCCAGCAGCCCCGGGACTAGCGGGGGGGCGGAGACCCAGTACTTC. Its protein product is CASSPGTSGGAETQYF.

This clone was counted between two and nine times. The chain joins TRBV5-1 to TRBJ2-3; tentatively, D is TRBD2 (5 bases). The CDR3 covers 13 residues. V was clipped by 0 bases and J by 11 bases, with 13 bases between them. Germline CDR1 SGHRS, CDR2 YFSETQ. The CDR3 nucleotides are TGCGCCAGCAGCTTGGCCGGGGAAGCAGGGCAGTATTTT. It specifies CASSLAGEAGQYF.

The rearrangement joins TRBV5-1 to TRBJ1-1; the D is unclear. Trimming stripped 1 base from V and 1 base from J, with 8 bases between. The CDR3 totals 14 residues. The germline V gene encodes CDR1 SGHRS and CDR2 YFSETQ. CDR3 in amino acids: CASSLRPPNTEAFF. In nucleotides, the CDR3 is TGCGCCAGCAGCTTGAGGCCCCCGAACACTGAAGCTTTCTTT.

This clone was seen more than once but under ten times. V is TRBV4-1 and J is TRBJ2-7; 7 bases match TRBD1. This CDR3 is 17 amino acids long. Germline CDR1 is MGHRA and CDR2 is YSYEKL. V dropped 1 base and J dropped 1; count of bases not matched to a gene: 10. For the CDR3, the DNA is TGCGCCAGCAGCCAAGGTAGATTCCGGGACAGATCCTACGAGCAGTACTTC. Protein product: CASSQGRFRDRSYEQYF.

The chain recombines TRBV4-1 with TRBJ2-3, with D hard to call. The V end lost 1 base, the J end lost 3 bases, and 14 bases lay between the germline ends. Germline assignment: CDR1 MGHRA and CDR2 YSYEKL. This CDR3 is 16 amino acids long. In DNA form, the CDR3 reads TGCGCCAGCAGCCAAGCCCCCTTACTGACGACAGATACGCAGTATTTT. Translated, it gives CASSQAPLLTTDTQYF.

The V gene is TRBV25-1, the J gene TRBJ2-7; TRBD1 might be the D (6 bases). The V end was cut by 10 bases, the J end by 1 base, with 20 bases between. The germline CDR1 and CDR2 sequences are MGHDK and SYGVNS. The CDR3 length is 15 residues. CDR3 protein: CATRGTGFGSYEQYF. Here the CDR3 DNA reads TGTGCCACACGAGGTACAGGGTTTGGTTCCTACGAGCAGTACTTC.

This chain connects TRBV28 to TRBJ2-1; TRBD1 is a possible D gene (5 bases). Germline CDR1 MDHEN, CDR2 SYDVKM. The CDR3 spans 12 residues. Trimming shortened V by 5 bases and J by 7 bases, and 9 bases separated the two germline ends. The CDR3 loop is CASSADRNEQFF. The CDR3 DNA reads TGTGCCAGCAGTGCTGACAGAAATGAGCAGTTCTTC.

Here the CDR3 reads CASSQHRVAKNIQYF. CDR3 nucleotides: TGTGCCAGCAGCCAACACAGGGTCGCCAAAAACATTCAGTACTTC. This chain connects TRBV7-8 to TRBJ2-4, with D perhaps TRBD1 (6 bases). CDR3 length: 15 amino acids. The V gene lost 5 bases and the J gene lost 1 base, with 12 bases spanning the gap. In germline, CDR1 is SGHVS, CDR2 FQNEAQ.

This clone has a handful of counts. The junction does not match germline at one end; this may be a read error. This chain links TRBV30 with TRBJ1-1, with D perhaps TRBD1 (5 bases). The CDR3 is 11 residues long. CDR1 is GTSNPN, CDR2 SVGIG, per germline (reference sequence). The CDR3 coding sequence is TGTGCCTGTAGTGGGGGTACTGAAGCTTTCTTT. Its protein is CACSGGTEAFF.